Below are 23 T cell receptor beta chains sequenced from a single sample in a study of T cells in localized non-small cell lung cancer. This table comes from immunoSEQ multiplex PCR, and its TCRdb copy is limited to in-frame clones, with some not included. The table has under 40,000 clones, under 90% seen once. The source was peripheral blood, collected before any cancer treatment. The origin of the receptors is a male donor older than 55 with stage III lung adenocarcinoma.

V and J are TRBV5-1 and TRBJ2-7, with D unresolved. V was pared by 0 bases and J by 3 bases, with 4 bases between. CDR1 is SGHRS, CDR2 YFSETQ, per germline. The CDR3 has 12 amino acids. The CDR3 here is CASSLDVYEQYF. The CDR3, as DNA: TGCGCCAGCAGCTTGGATGTCTACGAGCAGTACTTC. The complete variable domain, with remaining parts taken from reference TRBV5-1 and TRBJ2-7, reads KAGVTQTPRYLIKTRGQQVTLSCSPISGHRSVSWYQQTPGQGLQFLFEYFSETQRNKGNFPGRFSGRQFSNSRSEMNVSTLELGDSALYLCASSLDVYEQYFGPGTRLTVT.

This chain links TRBV7-9 with TRBJ1-1; TRBD1 might be the D (6 bases). Germline CDR1 and CDR2: SEHNR and FQNEAQ (reference sequence). This CDR3 comprises 13 residues. Trimming removed 3 bases from V and 5 bases from J, with 10 bases in between. The CDR3 DNA is TGTGCCAGCAGCTTGGGGGCTTTAACTGAAGCTTTCTTT. Amino acid sequence: CASSLGALTEAFF. Based on the CDR3 plus reference TRBV7-9 and TRBJ1-1, the full variable domain is DTGVSQNPRHKITKRGQNVTFRCDPISEHNRLYWYRQTLGQGPEFLTYFQNEAQLEKSRLLSDRFSAERPKGSFSTLEIQRTEQGDSAMYLCASSLGALTEAFFGQGTRLTVV.

The chain's CDR3 is CASGGAPFYGYTF. DNA for the CDR3: TGTGCCAGCGGCGGGGCTCCTTTCTATGGCTACACCTTC. The V call is TRBV6-5, the J call TRBJ1-2; D perhaps matches TRBD1 (5 bases). Germline values: CDR1 MNHEY, CDR2 SVGAGI. CDR3 size: 13 residues. V was trimmed by 8 bases and J by 4 bases, leaving 14 bases between them.

The V and J genes are TRBV14 and TRBJ2-7; unclear D gene. The V end was cut by 2 bases, the J end by 4 bases, with 6 bases between. Germline V gene lookup returns CDR1 SGHDN and CDR2 FVKESK. The CDR3 extends over 12 amino acids. The CDR3 DNA reads TGTGCCAGCAGCCAAAATCCTTACGAGCAGTACTTC. It translates to CASSQNPYEQYF.

This clone is a singleton in its sample. The chain employs TRBV27 and TRBJ2-1; TRBD2 matches at 8 bases. The CDR3 loop spans 17 amino acids. CDR1 is MNHEY and CDR2 is SMNVEV in the germline V gene (reference sequence). Unmatched junction bases numbered 9, after V lost 3 bases and J lost 2 bases. CDR3 amino acids: CASSFLRGDPPYNEQFF. In DNA form, the CDR3 reads TGTGCCAGCAGTTTTCTGCGGGGGGACCCCCCCTACAATGAGCAGTTCTTC.

The chain employs TRBV29-1 and TRBJ1-1; no clear D gene. Between the trimmed V and J ends, which lost 5 bases and 3 bases, there was a span of 13 bases. Germline V gene sequence: CDR1 SQVTM, CDR2 ANQGSEA. This CDR3 has 13 residues. As DNA, the CDR3 is TGCAGCGTTAGCGTGAGGGCCGACACTGAAGCTTTCTTT. Translated: CSVSVRADTEAFF.

The chain has TRBV6-5 and TRBJ1-1; no reliable D call. V gave up 7 bases and J gave up 1 base, with 10 bases separating them. Germline CDR1 is MNHEY and CDR2 is SVGAGI. The CDR3 extends over 13 amino acids. The CDR3 bases are TGTGCCAGCACCTCCTTCGGGAACACTGAAGCTTTCTTT. Protein: CASTSFGNTEAFF.

The chain carries TRBV6-1 and TRBJ2-1, with 8 bases that match TRBD2. From germline, CDR1 is MNHNS and CDR2 SASEGT. The V segment lost 6 bases and the J segment 3 bases; nucleotides outside the gene matches: 4. The CDR3 runs to 14 residues. The CDR3, as DNA: TGTGCCAGCAGCGGGCTAGCGGGCTACAATGAGCAGTTCTTC. The encoded protein is CASSGLAGYNEQFF.

The chain recombines TRBV5-1 with TRBJ1-1; D unclear. V dropped 4 bases and J dropped 1 base, with 14 bases sitting between them. The germline CDR1 and CDR2 sequences are SGHRS and YFSETQ. This CDR3 is 15 amino acids long. The CDR3 DNA reads TGCGCCAGCAGCGTGGATCCTAGCCCGAACACTGAAGCTTTCTTT. It translates to CASSVDPSPNTEAFF.

V gene TRBV10-3 combines with J gene TRBJ2-3; 7 positions match TRBD2. The CDR3 is 14 amino acids. The ends lost 0 bases at V and 5 bases at J; junction bases unmatched: 2. Germline CDR1 and CDR2: ENHRY and SYGVKD. Written as DNA, the CDR3 is TGTGCCATCAGTGAGTCGGCTAGCGGAGATACGCAGTATTTT. Its protein is CAISESASGDTQYF.

This rearrangement joins TRBV6-4 to TRBJ2-6; D unclear. Germline assignment: CDR1 MRHNA and CDR2 SNTAGT. This CDR3 spans 16 amino acids. The V end was cut by 2 bases, the J end by 0 bases, with 8 bases between. For the CDR3, the DNA is TGTGCCAGCAGTGACAGAATGGACTCTGGGGCCAACGTCCTGACTTTC. Amino acids: CASSDRMDSGANVLTF.

This chain connects TRBV2 to TRBJ2-3; the match to TRBD2 covers 8 bases. The germline V gene has CDR1 SNHLY and CDR2 FYNNEI. The V gene end was trimmed by 3 bases and the J gene end by 0 bases; junction bases not matched to a gene: 11. This CDR3 is 18 amino acids long. The CDR3 spells CASSDPPTAGASTDTQYF. CDR3 nucleotide sequence: TGTGCCAGCAGTGACCCTCCAACAGCGGGAGCTAGCACAGATACGCAGTATTTT.

The rearrangement uses TRBV11-2 and TRBJ1-1; D might be TRBD1 (5 bases). V was pared by 4 bases and J by 0 bases, with 9 bases between. This CDR3 is 14 amino acids long. Germline-derived CDR1 and CDR2 are SGHAT and FQNNGV. CDR3: CASSSTAMNTEAFF. The CDR3 nucleotides read TGTGCCAGCAGCTCGACAGCCATGAACACTGAAGCTTTCTTT.

The genes are TRBV25-1 and TRBJ2-1; 8 bases align to TRBD2. The CDR3 totals 17 residues. Germline loops: CDR1 MGHDK, CDR2 SYGVNS. Unmatched junction bases numbered 11, after V lost 7 bases and J lost 0 bases. Here the CDR3 DNA reads TGTGCCAGCAACGGAGGGGCGGGAGGAAGCTCCTACAATGAGCAGTTCTTC. It translates to CASNGGAGGSSYNEQFF.

The rearrangement uses TRBV19 and TRBJ1-5; 7 bases agree with TRBD1. The ends lost 10 bases at V and 9 bases at J; junction bases unmatched: 9. The length of the CDR3 is 12 residues. CDR1 and CDR2 from the germline V gene are LNHDA and SQIVND (reference sequence). The CDR3 sequence is CATSDRVGPQHF. CDR3 nucleotide sequence: TGTGCCACATCCGACAGGGTAGGGCCCCAGCATTTT. The full variable domain, in which reference TRBV19 and TRBJ1-5 provide the parts outside the CDR3, is DGGITQSPKYLFRKEGQNVTLSCEQNLNHDAMYWYRQDPGQGLRLIYYSQIVNDFQKGDIAEGYSVSREKKESFPLTVTSAQKNPTAFYLCATSDRVGPQHFGDGTRLSIL.

This chain joins TRBV19 and TRBJ2-3, with D possibly matching TRBD2 (6 bases). V gave up 1 base and J gave up 2 bases, with 16 bases separating them. Germline CDR1 reads LNHDA; CDR2 reads SQIVND (reference sequence). This CDR3 has 17 amino acids. CDR3 in amino acids: CASSIVGVADLTDTQYF. The CDR3 DNA follows: TGTGCCAGTAGTATAGTTGGGGTAGCGGACCTCACAGATACGCAGTATTTT.

The chain combines TRBV7-2 with TRBJ1-2; no clear D gene. Trimming pared 1 base from V and 4 bases from J, leaving 7 bases between. Germline V gene data show CDR1 as SGHTA and CDR2 as FQGNSA. The CDR3 has 13 residues. Here the CDR3 reads CASSLEGGYGYTF. Here the CDR3 DNA reads TGTGCCAGCAGCTTAGAGGGCGGCTATGGCTACACCTTC.

This sequence joins TRBV30 and TRBJ1-1; maybe TRBD1 (5 bases). This CDR3 is 13 amino acids long. Germline CDR1 reads GTSNPN; CDR2 reads SVGIG (reference sequence). Trimming left V 5 bases short and J 0 bases short, with 10 bases between. DNA for the CDR3: TGTGCCTGGGGGCCGGGGCTGAACACTGAAGCTTTCTTT. It translates to CAWGPGLNTEAFF.

The chain recombines TRBV5-4 with TRBJ2-1; D remains ambiguous. Per germline, CDR1 SGHNT and CDR2 YYREEE (reference sequence). The CDR3 loop spans 12 amino acids. The germline V and J ends were trimmed by 0 bases and 7 bases, with 5 bases remaining between them. The CDR3 loop reads CASSLDGNEQFF. CDR3 bases: TGTGCCAGCAGCTTGGATGGTAATGAGCAGTTCTTC.

This sequence joins TRBV28 and TRBJ1-2; D call uncertain. Germline loops: CDR1 MDHEN, CDR2 SYDVKM. Trimming removed 5 bases from V and 4 bases from J, with 11 bases in between. CDR3 length: 13 residues. The CDR3 loop reads CASSMTVAYGYTF. The CDR3 DNA sequence: TGTGCCAGCAGTATGACTGTGGCCTATGGCTACACCTTC.

V is TRBV4-1 and J is TRBJ1-2, with D unresolved. CDR3 length: 13 amino acids. V was trimmed by 4 bases and J by 5 bases, leaving 11 bases between them. Germline CDR1 MGHRA, CDR2 YSYEKL. The CDR3 nucleotides read TGCGCCAGCAGCCCGACTTCGGGTTATGGCTACACCTTC. It translates to CASSPTSGYGYTF.

This clone was counted only a few times. V usage is TRBV9 and J usage is TRBJ2-5, with TRBD2 as a possible D gene (6 bases). Germline V gene data show CDR1 as SGDLS and CDR2 as YYNGEE. V gave up 0 bases and J gave up 5 bases, with 17 bases separating them. This CDR3 is built from 16 residues. The DNA of the CDR3 is TGTGCCAGCAGCGTAGGTGAATGGAGGGGTTCCGAGACCCAGTACTTC. It encodes CASSVGEWRGSETQYF.

The CDR3 loop is CASSFSGGFLFSYNEQFF. CDR3 DNA sequence: TGTGCCAGCAGCTTTTCTGGGGGTTTCCTCTTCTCCTACAATGAGCAGTTCTTC. The chain recombines TRBV5-6 with TRBJ2-1; D assignment may be TRBD1 or TRBD2 (5 bases each). The CDR3 extends over 18 amino acids. The germline V gene has CDR1 SGHDT and CDR2 YYEEEE. V was shortened by 2 bases and J by 0 bases, with 18 bases between the two germline ends.